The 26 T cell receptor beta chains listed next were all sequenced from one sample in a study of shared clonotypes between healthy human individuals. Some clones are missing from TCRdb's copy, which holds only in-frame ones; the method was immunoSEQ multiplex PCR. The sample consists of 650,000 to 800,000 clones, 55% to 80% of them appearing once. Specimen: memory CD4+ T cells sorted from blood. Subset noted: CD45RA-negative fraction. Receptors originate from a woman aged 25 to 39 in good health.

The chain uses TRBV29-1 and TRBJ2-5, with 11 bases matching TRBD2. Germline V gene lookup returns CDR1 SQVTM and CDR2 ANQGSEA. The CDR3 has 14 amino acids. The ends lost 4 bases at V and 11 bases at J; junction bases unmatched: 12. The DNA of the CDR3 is TGCAGCGTTGGAAAGCTAGCGGGAGGAGGGGAGCAGTACTTC. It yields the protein CSVGKLAGGGEQYF.

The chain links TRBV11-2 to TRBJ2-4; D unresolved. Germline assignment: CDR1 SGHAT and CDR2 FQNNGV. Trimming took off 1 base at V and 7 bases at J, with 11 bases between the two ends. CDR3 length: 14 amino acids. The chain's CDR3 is CASSLAGLSNIQYF. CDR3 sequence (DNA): TGTGCCAGCAGCTTAGCTGGTCTTAGTAACATTCAGTACTTC.

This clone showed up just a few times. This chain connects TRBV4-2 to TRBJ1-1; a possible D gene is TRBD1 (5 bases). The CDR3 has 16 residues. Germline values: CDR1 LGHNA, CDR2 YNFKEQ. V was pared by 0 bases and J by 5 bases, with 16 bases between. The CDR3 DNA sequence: TGTGCCAGCAGCCAAGATAGGGGACCCAAGACAACTGAAGCTTTCTTT. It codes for CASSQDRGPKTTEAFF.

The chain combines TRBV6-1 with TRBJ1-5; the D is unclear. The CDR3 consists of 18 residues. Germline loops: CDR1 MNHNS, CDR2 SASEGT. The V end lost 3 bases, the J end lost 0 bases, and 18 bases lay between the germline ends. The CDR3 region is CASSDPGGRTDSNQPQHF. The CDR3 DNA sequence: TGTGCCAGCAGTGACCCCGGAGGGAGGACGGATAGCAATCAGCCCCAGCATTTT.

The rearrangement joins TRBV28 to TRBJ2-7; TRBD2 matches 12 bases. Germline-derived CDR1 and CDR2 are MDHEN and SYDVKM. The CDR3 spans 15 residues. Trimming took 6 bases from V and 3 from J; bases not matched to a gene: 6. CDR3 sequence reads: CASRLGTSGYYEQYF. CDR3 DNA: TGTGCCAGCAGACTTGGGACTAGCGGGTACTACGAGCAGTACTTC.

The CDR3 reads CASSLLLAGNTGELFF. In DNA, the CDR3 is TGTGCCAGCAGCTTATTACTAGCGGGAAACACCGGGGAGCTGTTTTTT. V gene TRBV7-9 combines with J gene TRBJ2-2; 10 bases match TRBD2. Germline loops: CDR1 SEHNR, CDR2 FQNEAQ (reference sequence). CDR3 size: 16 residues. J lost 2 bases, V lost 2 bases, and 2 bases had no gene match.

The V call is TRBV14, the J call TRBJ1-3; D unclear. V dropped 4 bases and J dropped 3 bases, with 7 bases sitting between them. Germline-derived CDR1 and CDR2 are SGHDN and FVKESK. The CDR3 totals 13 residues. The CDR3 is CASSLAGGNTIYF. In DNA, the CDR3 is TGTGCCAGCAGCCTAGCAGGTGGAAACACCATATATTTT.

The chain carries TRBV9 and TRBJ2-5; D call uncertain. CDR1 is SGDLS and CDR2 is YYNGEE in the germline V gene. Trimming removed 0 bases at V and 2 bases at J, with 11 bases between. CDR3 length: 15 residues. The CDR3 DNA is TGTGCCAGCAGCGTAGGGGTTAGAAATCAAGAGACCCAGTACTTC. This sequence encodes CASSVGVRNQETQYF. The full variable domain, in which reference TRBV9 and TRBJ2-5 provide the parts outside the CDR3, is DSGVTQTPKHLITATGQRVTLRCSPRSGDLSVYWYQQSLDQGLQFLIQYYNGEERAKGNILERFSAQQFPDLHSELNLSSLELGDSALYFCASSVGVRNQETQYFGPGTRLLVL.

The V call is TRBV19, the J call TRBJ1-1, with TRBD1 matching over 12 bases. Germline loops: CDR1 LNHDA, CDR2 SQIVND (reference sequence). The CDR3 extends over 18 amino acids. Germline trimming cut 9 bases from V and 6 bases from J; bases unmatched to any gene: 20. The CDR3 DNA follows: TGTGCCAGCCGGGACAGGGGGCGCGTATTTCAGGGATGGCCTGAAGCTTTCTTT. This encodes CASRDRGRVFQGWPEAFF.

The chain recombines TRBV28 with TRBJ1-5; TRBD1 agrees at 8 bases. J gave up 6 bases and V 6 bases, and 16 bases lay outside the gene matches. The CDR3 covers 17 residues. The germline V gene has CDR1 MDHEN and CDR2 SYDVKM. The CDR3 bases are TGTGCCAGCAGCCCGGGGGGAGCAGGGGGCGCGGGTCAGCCCCAGCATTTT. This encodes CASSPGGAGGAGQPQHF.

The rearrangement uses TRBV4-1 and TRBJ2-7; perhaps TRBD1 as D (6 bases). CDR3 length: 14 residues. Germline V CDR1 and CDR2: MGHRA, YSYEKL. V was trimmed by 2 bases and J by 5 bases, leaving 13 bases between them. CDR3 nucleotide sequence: TGCGCCAGCAGCCAACCTACAGGGAGCCACGAGCAGTACTTC. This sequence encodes CASSQPTGSHEQYF.

Here the CDR3 DNA reads TGTGCCAGCAGTTTCTACAGGGGATCAAATCAGCCCCAGCATTTT. Translating gives CASSFYRGSNQPQHF. This chain joins TRBV28 and TRBJ1-5, with TRBD1 matching 7 bases. Germline V lookup: CDR1 MDHEN, CDR2 SYDVKM. This CDR3 contains 15 residues. The junction had 6 bases not matched to a gene; V was cut back by 3 bases and J by 4 bases.

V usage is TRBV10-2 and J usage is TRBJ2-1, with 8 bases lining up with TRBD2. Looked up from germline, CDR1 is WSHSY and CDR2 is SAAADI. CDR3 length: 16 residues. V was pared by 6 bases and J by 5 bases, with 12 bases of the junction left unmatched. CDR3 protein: CASSGTRPRRDNEQFF. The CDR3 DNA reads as TGCGCCAGCAGCGGGACTAGGCCCCGCAGGGACAATGAGCAGTTCTTC.

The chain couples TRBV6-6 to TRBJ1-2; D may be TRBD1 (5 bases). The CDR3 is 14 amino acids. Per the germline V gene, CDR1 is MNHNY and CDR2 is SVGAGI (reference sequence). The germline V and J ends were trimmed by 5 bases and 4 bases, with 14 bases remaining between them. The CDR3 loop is CASSQTQGPYGYTF. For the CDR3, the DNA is TGTGCCAGCAGTCAGACCCAGGGACCCTATGGCTACACCTTC.

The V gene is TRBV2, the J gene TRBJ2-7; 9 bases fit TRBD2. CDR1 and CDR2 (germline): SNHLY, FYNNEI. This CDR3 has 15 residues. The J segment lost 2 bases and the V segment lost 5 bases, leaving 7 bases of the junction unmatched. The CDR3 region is CASSNGPSGTYEQYF. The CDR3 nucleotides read TGTGCCAGCAGTAATGGACCTAGCGGGACCTACGAGCAGTACTTC.

CDR3 DNA: TGCGCCAGCAGCTCTAGGAGCACGAACACCGGGGAGCTGTTTTTT. This codes for CASSSRSTNTGELFF. The rearrangement joins TRBV5-1 to TRBJ2-2; D is unresolved. Germline V gene lookup returns CDR1 SGHRS and CDR2 YFSETQ. The CDR3 is 15 amino acids. V gave up 3 bases and J gave up 0 bases, with 9 bases separating them.

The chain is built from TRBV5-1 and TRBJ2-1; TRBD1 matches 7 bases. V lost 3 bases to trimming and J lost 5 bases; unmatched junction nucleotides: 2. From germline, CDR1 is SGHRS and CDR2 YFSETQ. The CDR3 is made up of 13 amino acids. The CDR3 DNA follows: TGCGCCAGCAGCTCCGGACAGGACAATGAGCAGTTCTTC. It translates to CASSSGQDNEQFF.

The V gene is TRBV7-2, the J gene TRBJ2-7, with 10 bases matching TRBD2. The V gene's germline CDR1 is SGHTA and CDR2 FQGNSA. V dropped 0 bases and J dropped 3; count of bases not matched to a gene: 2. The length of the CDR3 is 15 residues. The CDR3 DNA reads TGTGCCAGCAGCTTAGCGACTAGCGGGTACTACGAGCAGTACTTC. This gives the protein CASSLATSGYYEQYF.

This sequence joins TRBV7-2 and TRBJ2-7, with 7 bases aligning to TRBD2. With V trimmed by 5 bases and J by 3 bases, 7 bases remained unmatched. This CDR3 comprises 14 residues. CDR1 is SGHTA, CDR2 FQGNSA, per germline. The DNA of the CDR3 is TGTGCCAGCAGCGCCCCAAAGCGGGGCTACGAGCAGTACTTC. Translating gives CASSAPKRGYEQYF.

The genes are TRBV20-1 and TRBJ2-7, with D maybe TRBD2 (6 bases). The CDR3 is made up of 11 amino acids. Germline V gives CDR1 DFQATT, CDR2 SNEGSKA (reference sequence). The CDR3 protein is CSWRGTYEQYF. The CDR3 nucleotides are TGCTCCTGGCGGGGTACTTACGAGCAGTACTTC.

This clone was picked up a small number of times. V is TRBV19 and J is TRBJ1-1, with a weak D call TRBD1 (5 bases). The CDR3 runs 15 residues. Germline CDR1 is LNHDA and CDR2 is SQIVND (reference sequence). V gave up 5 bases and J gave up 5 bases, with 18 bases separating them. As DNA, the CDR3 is TGTGCCAGTAGTGCCGGGACCCCAACGGGTACTGAAGCTTTCTTT. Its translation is CASSAGTPTGTEAFF. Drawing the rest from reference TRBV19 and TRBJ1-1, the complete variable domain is DGGITQSPKYLFRKEGQNVTLSCEQNLNHDAMYWYRQDPGQGLRLIYYSQIVNDFQKGDIAEGYSVSREKKESFPLTVTSAQKNPTAFYLCASSAGTPTGTEAFFGQGTRLTVV.

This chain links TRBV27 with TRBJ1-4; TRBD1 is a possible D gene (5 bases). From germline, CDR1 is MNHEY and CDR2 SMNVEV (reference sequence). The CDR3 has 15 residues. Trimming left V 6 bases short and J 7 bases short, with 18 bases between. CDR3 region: CASSRGGGAGEKLFF. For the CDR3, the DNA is TGTGCCAGCAGCCGGGGGGGAGGGGCTGGTGAAAAACTGTTTTTT.

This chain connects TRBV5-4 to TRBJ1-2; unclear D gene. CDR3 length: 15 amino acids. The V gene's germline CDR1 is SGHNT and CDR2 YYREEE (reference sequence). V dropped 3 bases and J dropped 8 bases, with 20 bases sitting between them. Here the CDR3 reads CASSSGGGIGFGYTF. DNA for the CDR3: TGTGCCAGCAGCTCGGGAGGAGGCATCGGTTTCGGCTACACCTTC.

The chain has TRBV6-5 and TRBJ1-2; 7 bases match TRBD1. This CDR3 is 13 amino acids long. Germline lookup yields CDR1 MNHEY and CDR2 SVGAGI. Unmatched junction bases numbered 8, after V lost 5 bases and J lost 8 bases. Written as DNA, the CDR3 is TGTGCCAGCAGTGAATTGCAGGGGGAGGGCTACACCTTC. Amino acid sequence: CASSELQGEGYTF.

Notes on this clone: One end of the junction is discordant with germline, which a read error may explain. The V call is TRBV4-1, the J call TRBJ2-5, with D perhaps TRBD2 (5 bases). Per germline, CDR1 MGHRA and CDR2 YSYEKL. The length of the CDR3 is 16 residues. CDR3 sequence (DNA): TGCGCCAGCAGCCAGGCCTTGGGCCGGGAACAAGTGACCCAGTACTTC. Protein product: CASSQALGREQVTQYF.

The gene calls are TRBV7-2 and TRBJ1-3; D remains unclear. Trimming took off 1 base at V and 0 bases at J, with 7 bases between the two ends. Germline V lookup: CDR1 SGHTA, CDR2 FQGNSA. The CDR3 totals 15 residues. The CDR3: CASSLVGSSGNTIYF. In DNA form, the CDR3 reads TGTGCCAGCAGCTTAGTCGGCAGCTCTGGAAACACCATATATTTT.